These 21 T cell receptor beta chains originate from one sample sequenced in a study of cytomegalovirus exposure and HLA in healthy donors. 13 Jbeta primers and 60 Vbeta primers were used for the PCR. Sequenced by immunoSEQ multiplex PCR; TCRdb stores in-frame clones only, minus some. This sample yields about 160,000 clones, of which roughly 80% are seen a single time; 1.5% belongs to the top ten. Sequencing was done on a sample of PBMCs. These receptors came from a girl between 5 and 17 years old in good health and CMV-seropositive.

The rearrangement links TRBV6-4 to TRBJ1-2; D unresolved. From germline, CDR1 is MRHNA and CDR2 SNTAGT. The CDR3 spans 16 residues. V dropped 0 bases and J dropped 4 bases, with 15 bases sitting between them. The CDR3 spells CASSDSNPTGFYGYTF. The CDR3 DNA sequence: TGTGCCAGCAGTGACTCGAACCCGACGGGGTTCTATGGCTACACCTTC.

The DNA for the CDR3 is TGTGCCAGCAGTCCTCCCCAGACACATCCCAGACATGGCTACACCTTC. This codes for CASSPPQTHPRHGYTF. V is TRBV13 and J is TRBJ1-2; the D is unclear. This CDR3 has 16 amino acids. Germline V lookup: CDR1 PRHDT, CDR2 FYEKMQ (reference sequence). V was pared by 6 bases and J by 6 bases, with 23 bases between.

Only a few counts were recorded for this clone. The chain joins TRBV7-2 to TRBJ1-2, with 8 bases matching TRBD1. CDR1 is SGHTA, CDR2 FQGNSA, per germline. The ends lost 2 bases at V and 2 bases at J; junction bases unmatched: 4. This CDR3 contains 15 residues. The CDR3 DNA sequence: TGTGCCAGCAGCTTACCACGACAGGGGAACTATGGCTACACCTTC. Its translation: CASSLPRQGNYGYTF. Supplemented by reference TRBV7-2 and TRBJ1-2, the full variable domain reads GAGVSQSPSNKVTEKGKDVELRCDPISGHTALYWYRQSLGQGLEFLIYFQGNSAPDKSGLPSDRFSAERTGGSVSTLTIQRTQQEDSAVYLCASSLPRQGNYGYTFGSGTRLTVV.

This chain links TRBV10-3 with TRBJ2-2; D possibly corresponds to TRBD1 (7 bases). Germline V gene lookup returns CDR1 ENHRY and CDR2 SYGVKD. V was shortened by 8 bases and J by 7 bases, with 17 bases between the two germline ends. The CDR3 runs 14 residues. This CDR3 reads CAIGADREDGELFF. Here the CDR3 DNA reads TGTGCCATCGGTGCCGACAGGGAGGACGGGGAGCTGTTTTTT.

V gene TRBV7-2 combines with J gene TRBJ2-5; D is possibly TRBD2 (6 bases). The J call is in doubt because the DNA end fits TRBJ2-7 better. The CDR3 is 15 residues long. Germline CDR1 SGHTA, CDR2 FQGNSA. The CDR3 sequence is CASSLVGSGSYEQYF. The CDR3 bases are TGTGCCAGCAGCTTAGTCGGGAGTGGGTCCTACGAGCAGTACTTC.

The J gene is TRBJ1-2, the V gene TRBV6-4; D is perhaps TRBD1 (6 bases). Germline CDR1 MRHNA, CDR2 SNTAGT. The CDR3 totals 13 residues. Trimming removed 3 bases at V and 7 bases at J, with 12 bases between. The CDR3 loop reads CASSESRGTGYTF. In nucleotides, the CDR3 is TGTGCCAGCAGTGAGTCAAGGGGGACTGGCTACACCTTC.

The genes are TRBV11-2 and TRBJ2-7, with TRBD1 matching over 7 bases. Germline V gene sequence: CDR1 SGHAT, CDR2 FQNNGV. The J segment lost 0 bases and the V segment lost 5 bases, leaving 10 bases of the junction unmatched. This CDR3 region has 16 residues. The CDR3 sequence is CASSPPEGAISYEQYF. CDR3 nucleotides: TGTGCCAGCAGCCCACCCGAGGGGGCGATCTCCTACGAGCAGTACTTC. Supplemented by reference TRBV11-2 and TRBJ2-7, the full variable domain reads EAGVAQSPRYKIIEKRQSVAFWCNPISGHATLYWYQQILGQGPKLLIQFQNNGVVDDSQLPKDRFSAERLKGVDSTLKIQPAKLEDSAVYLCASSPPEGAISYEQYFGPGTRLTVT.

The rearrangement links TRBV5-4 to TRBJ2-7; 9 nucleotides align to TRBD1. Trimming cost V 4 bases and J 1 base; bases outside gene matches: 3. Germline assignment: CDR1 SGHNT and CDR2 YYREEE (reference sequence). The CDR3 is 14 residues long. The CDR3 bases are TGTGCCAGCAGCCCGGACAGGGGATCCTACGAGCAGTACTTC. It yields the protein CASSPDRGSYEQYF.

J is TRBJ2-5 and V is TRBV6-1; tentative D call: TRBD2 (8 bases). Trimming left V 1 base short and J 4 bases short, with 16 bases between. The CDR3 spans 16 residues. Germline CDR1 MNHNS, CDR2 SASEGT. CDR3 residues: CASSEVIAGQRETQYF. The CDR3 region has the DNA TGTGCCAGCAGTGAAGTAATAGCGGGACAGCGAGAGACCCAGTACTTC.

This sequence joins TRBV9 and TRBJ1-3; perhaps TRBD1 as D (6 bases). The germline V and J ends were trimmed by 3 bases and 2 bases, with 9 bases remaining between them. The CDR3 loop spans 14 amino acids. In germline, CDR1 is SGDLS, CDR2 YYNGEE. The CDR3 here is CASSAGVPGNTIYF. The DNA of the CDR3 is TGTGCCAGCAGCGCAGGGGTACCTGGAAACACCATATATTTT.

This chain connects TRBV6-5 to TRBJ2-3; D possibly corresponds to TRBD1 (5 bases). The CDR3 loop spans 15 amino acids. The germline V gene encodes CDR1 MNHEY and CDR2 SVGAGI. With 1 base removed from V and 5 bases from J, the gap between germline ends came to 13 bases. Here the CDR3 reads CASSYYRSDRDTQYF. CDR3 DNA sequence: TGTGCCAGCAGTTACTACAGGAGCGACAGAGATACGCAGTATTTT.

Notes on this clone: The same CDR3 is also encoded by other DNA sequences in this sample. The chain employs TRBV27 and TRBJ1-4, with 7 bases fitting TRBD1. V was clipped by 9 bases and J by 3 bases; unmatched bases: 7. CDR3 size: 14 residues. Looked up from germline, CDR1 is MNHEY and CDR2 is SMNVEV (reference sequence). CDR3 region: CASRVDRANEKLFF. For the CDR3, the DNA is TGTGCCAGTAGGGTCGACAGGGCTAATGAAAAACTGTTTTTT.

This chain uses TRBV6-1 with TRBJ2-7; 7 bases are shared with TRBD1. V shed 6 bases, J shed 3 bases, and the junction held 5 bases outside the gene matches. The CDR3 covers 13 residues. Germline values: CDR1 MNHNS, CDR2 SASEGT. The CDR3 protein is CASRGTAIYEQYF. In DNA form, the CDR3 reads TGTGCCAGCAGAGGGACAGCCATCTACGAGCAGTACTTC.

V and J are TRBV7-2 and TRBJ2-5, with TRBD1 matching over 7 bases. V lost 5 bases to trimming and J lost 1 base; unmatched junction nucleotides: 4. The CDR3 covers 14 residues. The germline gives CDR1 SGHTA, CDR2 FQGNSA. The CDR3 region has the DNA TGTGCCAGCAGCAGTACAGGGGCCCAAGAGACCCAGTACTTC. It yields the protein CASSSTGAQETQYF. Full variable domain (missing parts from reference TRBV7-2 and TRBJ2-5): GAGVSQSPSNKVTEKGKDVELRCDPISGHTALYWYRQSLGQGLEFLIYFQGNSAPDKSGLPSDRFSAERTGGSVSTLTIQRTQQEDSAVYLCASSSTGAQETQYFGPGTRLLVL.

The chain joins TRBV7-2 to TRBJ2-1; 9 bases fit TRBD2. Germline trimming cut 5 bases from V and 9 bases from J; bases unmatched to any gene: 8. Germline CDR1 reads SGHTA; CDR2 reads FQGNSA. The CDR3 has 14 amino acids. The CDR3: CASSPLAGVSEQFF. The DNA for the CDR3 is TGTGCCAGCAGCCCTTTAGCGGGGGTGAGTGAGCAGTTCTTC. Full variable domain (outside the CDR3, taken from reference TRBV7-2 and TRBJ2-1): GAGVSQSPSNKVTEKGKDVELRCDPISGHTALYWYRQSLGQGLEFLIYFQGNSAPDKSGLPSDRFSAERTGGSVSTLTIQRTQQEDSAVYLCASSPLAGVSEQFFGPGTRLTVL.

This chain connects TRBV18 to TRBJ2-5; D not certain. The CDR3 loop spans 14 amino acids. V was cut by 3 bases and J by 5 bases, with 13 bases left in between. Germline V gene lookup returns CDR1 KGHSH and CDR2 LQKENI. The CDR3, as DNA: TGTGCCAGCTCACCCCCGTACACGAGGGAGACCCAGTACTTC. As protein: CASSPPYTRETQYF.

The gene calls are TRBV27 and TRBJ2-7; D possibly corresponds to TRBD2 (6 bases). The germline V gene encodes CDR1 MNHEY and CDR2 SMNVEV (reference sequence). This CDR3 has 14 residues. V was shortened by 2 bases and J by 7 bases, with 15 bases between the two germline ends. Here the CDR3 reads CASSLGTSWREQYF. The CDR3 nucleotides read TGTGCCAGCAGTTTAGGGACTTCCTGGAGGGAGCAGTACTTC.

The chain employs TRBV28 and TRBJ2-5, with 11 bases matching TRBD1. This CDR3 is 15 amino acids long. Trimming took 7 bases from V and 1 from J; bases not matched to a gene: 5. Germline CDR1 is MDHEN and CDR2 is SYDVKM. The DNA for the CDR3 is TGTGCCAGCACCCAAGGGACAGGGGGCCAAGAGACCCAGTACTTC. It specifies CASTQGTGGQETQYF.

The chain recombines TRBV25-1 with TRBJ1-2, with a weak D call TRBD1 (5 bases). Germline loops: CDR1 MGHDK, CDR2 SYGVNS. The CDR3 has 14 amino acids. V lost 4 bases to trimming and J lost 1 base, with 10 bases between them. The CDR3 DNA follows: TGTGCCAGCAGTGCTCCGGGGGATAACTATGGCTACACCTTC. Its protein is CASSAPGDNYGYTF.

The chain recombines TRBV7-9 with TRBJ2-2; TRBD1 agrees at 10 bases. CDR3 length: 19 residues. From germline, CDR1 is SEHNR and CDR2 FQNEAQ (reference sequence). Trimming at V came to 3 bases and at J to 1 base, leaving 11 bases not matched to a gene. In DNA form, the CDR3 reads TGTGCCAGCAGCTTGAGTACTATCGGACAGGGGGGGAACACCGGGGAGCTGTTTTTT. This codes for CASSLSTIGQGGNTGELFF.

The J gene is TRBJ1-5, the V gene TRBV5-8; D not resolved. Trimming took 2 bases from V and 4 from J, leaving 16 bases between them. Germline CDR1 is SGHTS and CDR2 is YDEGEE. The CDR3 is made up of 16 amino acids. As DNA, the CDR3 is TGTGCCAGCAGCTTCCGGCGCCGAGGAGGAAATCAGCCCCAGCATTTT. This codes for CASSFRRRGGNQPQHF.